The 2 T cell receptor beta chains below were found in one sample sequenced in a study of T cell responses to AZD1222 COVID-19 vaccine. TCRdb's copy holds only in-frame clones and misses some; the assay was immunoSEQ multiplex PCR. Among 95,000 to 150,000 clones listed, 80% to 90% were seen once. The sequencing here drew on peripheral blood, taken on day 0 of AZD1222 vaccination. The receptor set was obtained from an adult in good health.

The rearrangement links TRBV5-4 to TRBJ1-1; D is undetermined. The germline gives CDR1 SGHNT, CDR2 YYREEE (reference sequence). Between the trimmed V and J ends, which lost 4 bases and 0 bases, there was a span of 13 bases. The CDR3 is 15 amino acids. CDR3 in DNA: TGTGCCAGCAGCCCCCCGGCAGCTATGAACACTGAAGCTTTCTTT. The encoded protein is CASSPPAAMNTEAFF.

The CDR3 coding sequence is TGTGCCATCACTACTTTGGGGGGCAGTGCTGAAGCTTTCTTT. Translation gives CAITTLGGSAEAFF. The chain employs TRBV10-3 and TRBJ1-1, with D tentatively TRBD1 (6 bases). CDR1 and CDR2 (germline): ENHRY, SYGVKD. V was trimmed by 7 bases and J by 6 bases, leaving 18 bases between them. The CDR3 contains 14 residues.